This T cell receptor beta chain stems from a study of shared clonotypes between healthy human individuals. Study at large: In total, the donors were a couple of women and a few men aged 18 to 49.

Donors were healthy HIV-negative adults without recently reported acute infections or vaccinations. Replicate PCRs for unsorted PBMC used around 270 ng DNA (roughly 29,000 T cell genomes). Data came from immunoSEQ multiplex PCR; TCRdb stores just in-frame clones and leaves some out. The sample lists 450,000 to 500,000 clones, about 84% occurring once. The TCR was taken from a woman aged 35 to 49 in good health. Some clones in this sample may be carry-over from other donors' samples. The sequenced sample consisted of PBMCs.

CDR3 amino acids: CASRGQAYEQYF. The CDR3 nucleotides read TGTGCCAGCCGGGGACAGGCCTACGAGCAGTACTTC. This rearrangement joins TRBV25-1 to TRBJ2-7; 8 nucleotides line up with TRBD1. This CDR3 comprises 12 residues. The junction had 2 bases not matched to a gene; V was cut back by 8 bases and J by 2 bases. Germline loops: CDR1 MGHDK, CDR2 SYGVNS.